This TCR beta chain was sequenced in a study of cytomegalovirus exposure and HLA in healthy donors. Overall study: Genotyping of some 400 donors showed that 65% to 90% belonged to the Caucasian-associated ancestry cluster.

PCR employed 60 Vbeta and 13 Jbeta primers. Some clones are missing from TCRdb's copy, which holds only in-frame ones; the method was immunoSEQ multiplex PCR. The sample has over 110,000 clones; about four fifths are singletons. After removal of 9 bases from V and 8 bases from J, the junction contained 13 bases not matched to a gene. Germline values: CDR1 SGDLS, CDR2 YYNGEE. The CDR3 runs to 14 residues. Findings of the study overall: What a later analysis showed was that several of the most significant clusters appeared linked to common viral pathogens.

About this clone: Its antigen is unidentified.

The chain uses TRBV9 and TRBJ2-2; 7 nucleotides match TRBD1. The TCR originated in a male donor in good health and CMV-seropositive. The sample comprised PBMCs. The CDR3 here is CAKFPGTANGELFF. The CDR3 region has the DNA TGTGCCAAATTCCCTGGGACAGCGAATGGGGAGCTGTTTTTT.